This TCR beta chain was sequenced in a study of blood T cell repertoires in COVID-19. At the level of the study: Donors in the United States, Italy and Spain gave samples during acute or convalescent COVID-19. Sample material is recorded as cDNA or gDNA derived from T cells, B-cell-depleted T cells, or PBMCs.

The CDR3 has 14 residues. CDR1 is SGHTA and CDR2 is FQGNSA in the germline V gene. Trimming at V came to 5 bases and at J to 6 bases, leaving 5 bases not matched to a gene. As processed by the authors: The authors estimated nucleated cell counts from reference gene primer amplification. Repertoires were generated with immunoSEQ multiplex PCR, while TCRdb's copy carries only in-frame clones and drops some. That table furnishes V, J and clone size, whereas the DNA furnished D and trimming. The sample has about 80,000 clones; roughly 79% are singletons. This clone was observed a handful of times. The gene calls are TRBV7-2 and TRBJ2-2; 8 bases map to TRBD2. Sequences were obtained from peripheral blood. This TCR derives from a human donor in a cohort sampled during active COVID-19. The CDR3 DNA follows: TGTGCCAGCAGCCAACCCGGGGGGGCCGGGGAGCTGTTTTTT. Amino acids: CASSQPGGAGELFF.